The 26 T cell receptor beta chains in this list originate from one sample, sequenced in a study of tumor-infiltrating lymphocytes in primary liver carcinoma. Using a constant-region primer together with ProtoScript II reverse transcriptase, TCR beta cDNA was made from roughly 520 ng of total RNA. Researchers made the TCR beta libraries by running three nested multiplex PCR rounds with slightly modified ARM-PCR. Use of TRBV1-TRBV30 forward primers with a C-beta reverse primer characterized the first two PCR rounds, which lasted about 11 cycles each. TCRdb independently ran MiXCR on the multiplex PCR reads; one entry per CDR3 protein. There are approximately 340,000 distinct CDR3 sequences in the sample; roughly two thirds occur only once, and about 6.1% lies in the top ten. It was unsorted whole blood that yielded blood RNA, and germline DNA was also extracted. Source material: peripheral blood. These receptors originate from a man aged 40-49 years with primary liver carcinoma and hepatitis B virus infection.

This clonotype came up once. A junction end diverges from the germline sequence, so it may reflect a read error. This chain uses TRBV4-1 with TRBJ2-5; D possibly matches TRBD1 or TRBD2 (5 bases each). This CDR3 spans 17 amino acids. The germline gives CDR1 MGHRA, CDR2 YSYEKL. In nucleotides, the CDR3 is TGCGCCAGCAGCCAAGACCCTAGGGCAGGCCAAGGGGAGACCCTGTACTTC. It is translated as CASSQDPRAGQGETLYF.

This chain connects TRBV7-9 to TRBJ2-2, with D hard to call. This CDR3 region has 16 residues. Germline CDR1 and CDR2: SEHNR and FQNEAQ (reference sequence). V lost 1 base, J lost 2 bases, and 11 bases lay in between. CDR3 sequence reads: CASSLDPAVNTGELFF. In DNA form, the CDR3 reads TGTGCCAGCAGCTTAGACCCGGCCGTCAACACCGGGGAGCTGTTTTTT. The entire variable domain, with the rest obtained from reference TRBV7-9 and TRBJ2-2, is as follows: DTGVSQNPRHKITKRGQNVTFRCDPISEHNRLYWYRQTLGQGPEFLTYFQNEAQLEKSRLLSDRFSAERPKGSFSTLEIQRTEQGDSAMYLCASSLDPAVNTGELFFGEGSRLTVL.

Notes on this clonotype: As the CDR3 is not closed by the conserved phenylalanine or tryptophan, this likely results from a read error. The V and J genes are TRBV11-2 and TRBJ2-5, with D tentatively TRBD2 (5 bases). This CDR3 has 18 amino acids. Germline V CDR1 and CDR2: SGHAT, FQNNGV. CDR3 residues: CASSLARLALGKKKTQYV. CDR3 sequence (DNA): TGTGCCAGCAGCTTAGCGAGGCTAGCCCTGGGAAAAAAAAAGACACAGTACGTC.

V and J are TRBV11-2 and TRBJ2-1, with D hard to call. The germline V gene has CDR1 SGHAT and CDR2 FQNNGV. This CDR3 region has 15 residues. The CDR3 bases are TGTACCGGCAGCTTAGGTTCTAAAACGTATAATGAGCAGTTCTTC. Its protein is CTGSLGSKTYNEQFF.

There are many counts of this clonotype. The DNA of the CDR3 is TGTGCCAGCAGCTTCCCTCGGACTGACAAGGTGACTAACTATGGCTACACCTTC. Translation: CASSFPRTDKVTNYGYTF. The V call is TRBV6-2 or TRBV6-3, the J call TRBJ1-2, with unresolved D. This CDR3 is 18 amino acids long. Germline V gene sequence: CDR1 MNHEY, CDR2 SVGEGT. Trimming took off 6 bases at V and 0 bases at J, with 23 bases between the two ends.

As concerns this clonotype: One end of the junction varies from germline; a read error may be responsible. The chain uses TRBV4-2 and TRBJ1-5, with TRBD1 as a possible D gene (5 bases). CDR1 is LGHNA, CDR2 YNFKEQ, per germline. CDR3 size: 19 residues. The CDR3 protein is CASNQGEGSRQLSNQPQHF. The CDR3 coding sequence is TGCGCCAGCAACCAAGGGGAGGGGTCGAGACAGCTTAGCAATCAGCCCCAGCATTTT.

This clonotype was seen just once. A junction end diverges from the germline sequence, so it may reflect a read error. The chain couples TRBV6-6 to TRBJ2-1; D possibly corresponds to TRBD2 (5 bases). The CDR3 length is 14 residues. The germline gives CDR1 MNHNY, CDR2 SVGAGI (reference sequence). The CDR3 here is CASSYSRVYNERFF. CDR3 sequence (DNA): TGTGCCAGCAGTTACTCGCGGGTTTACAATGAGCGGTTCTTC.

CDR3 sequence: CASSQDASSLVYSYNEQFF. CDR3 in DNA: TGCGCCAGCAGCCAAGACGCGAGCTCCCTAGTGTACTCCTACAATGAGCAGTTCTTC. The chain uses TRBV4-3 and TRBJ2-1; no definite D call. Germline CDR1 reads LGHNA; CDR2 reads YSLEER. The CDR3 has 19 amino acids. Trimming removed 0 bases from V and 0 bases from J, with 18 bases in between.

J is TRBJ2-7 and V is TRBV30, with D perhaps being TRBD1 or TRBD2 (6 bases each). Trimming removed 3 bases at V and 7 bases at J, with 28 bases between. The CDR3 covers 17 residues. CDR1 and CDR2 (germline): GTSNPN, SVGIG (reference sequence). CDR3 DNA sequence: TGTGCCTGGAGCCGCGAGCCCAGGGGACTCGGGACAACTGAGCAGTACTTC. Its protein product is CAWSREPRGLGTTEQYF. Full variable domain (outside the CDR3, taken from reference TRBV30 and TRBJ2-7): SQTIHQWPATLVQPVGSPLSLECTVEGTSNPNLYWYRQAAGRGLQLLFYSVGIGQISSEVPQNLSASRPQDRQFILSSKKLLLSDSGFYLCAWSREPRGLGTTEQYFGPGTRLTVT.

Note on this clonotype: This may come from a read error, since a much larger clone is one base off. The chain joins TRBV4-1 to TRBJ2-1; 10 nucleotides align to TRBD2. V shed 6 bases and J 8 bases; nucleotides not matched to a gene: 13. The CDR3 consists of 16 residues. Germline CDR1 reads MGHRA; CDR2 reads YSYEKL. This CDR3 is CASRTSGTSERYEQFF. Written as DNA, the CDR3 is TGCGCCAGCAGAACCTCAGGGACTAGCGAAAGATATGAGCAGTTCTTC.

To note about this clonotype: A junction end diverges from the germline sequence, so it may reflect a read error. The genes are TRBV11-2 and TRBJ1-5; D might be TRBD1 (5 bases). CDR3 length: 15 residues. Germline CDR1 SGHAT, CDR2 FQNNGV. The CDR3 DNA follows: TGTGCCATCAGCACTGGACATGGCGACAATCAGCCCCAGCATTTT. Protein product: CAISTGHGDNQPQHF.

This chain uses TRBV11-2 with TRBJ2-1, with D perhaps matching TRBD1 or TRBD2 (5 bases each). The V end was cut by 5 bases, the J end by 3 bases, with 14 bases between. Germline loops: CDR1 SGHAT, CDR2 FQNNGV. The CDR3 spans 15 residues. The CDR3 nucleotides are TGTGCCAGCAGCATGGAGAGGGACCGCTACAATGAGCAGTTCTTC. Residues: CASSMERDRYNEQFF.

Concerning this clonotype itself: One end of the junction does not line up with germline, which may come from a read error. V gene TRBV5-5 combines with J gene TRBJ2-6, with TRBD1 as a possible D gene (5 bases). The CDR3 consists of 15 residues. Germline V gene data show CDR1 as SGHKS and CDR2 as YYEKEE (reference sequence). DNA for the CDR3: TGTGCCAGCAGTTCAATGAGCTCTGGGGCCAACCTCCTGACTTTC. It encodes CASSSMSSGANLLTF.

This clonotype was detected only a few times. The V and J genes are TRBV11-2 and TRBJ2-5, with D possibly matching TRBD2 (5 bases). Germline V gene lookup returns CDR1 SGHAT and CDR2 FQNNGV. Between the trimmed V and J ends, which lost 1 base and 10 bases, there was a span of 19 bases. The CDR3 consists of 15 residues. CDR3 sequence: CASSLGTLGQEDQYF. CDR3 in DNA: TGTGCCAGCAGCTTAGGGACTCTTGGGCAAGAGGACCAGTACTTC.

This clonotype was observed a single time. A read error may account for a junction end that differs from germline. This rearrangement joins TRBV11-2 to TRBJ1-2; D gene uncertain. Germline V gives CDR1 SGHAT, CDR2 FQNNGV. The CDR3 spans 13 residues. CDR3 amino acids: CASSLNPAYGNTF. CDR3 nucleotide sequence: TGTGCCAGCAGCTTAAATCCGGCCTATGGCAACACCTTC. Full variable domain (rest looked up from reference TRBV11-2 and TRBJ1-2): EAGVAQSPRYKIIEKRQSVAFWCNPISGHATLYWYQQILGQGPKLLIQFQNNGVVDDSQLPKDRFSAERLKGVDSTLKIQPAKLEDSAVYLCASSLNPAYGNTFGSGTRLTVV.

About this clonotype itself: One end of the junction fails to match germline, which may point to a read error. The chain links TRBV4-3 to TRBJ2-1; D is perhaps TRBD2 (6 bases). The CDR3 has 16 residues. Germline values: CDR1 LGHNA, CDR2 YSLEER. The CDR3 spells CTSSQESRGDYNEQFF. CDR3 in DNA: TGCACCAGCAGCCAAGAAAGCCGCGGGGATTACAATGAGCAGTTCTTT.

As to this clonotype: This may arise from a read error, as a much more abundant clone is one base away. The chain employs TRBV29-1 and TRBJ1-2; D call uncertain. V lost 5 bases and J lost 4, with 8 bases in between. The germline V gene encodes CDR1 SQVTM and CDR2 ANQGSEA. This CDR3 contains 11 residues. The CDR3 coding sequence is TGCAGCGTTATGACTAGCTATGGCTACACCTTC. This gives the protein CSVMTSYGYTF.

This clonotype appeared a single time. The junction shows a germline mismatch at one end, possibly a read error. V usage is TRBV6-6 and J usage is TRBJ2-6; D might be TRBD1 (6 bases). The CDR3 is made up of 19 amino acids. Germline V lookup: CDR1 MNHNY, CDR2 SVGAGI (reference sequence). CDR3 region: CASSYCNTAGVGGVNVLTF. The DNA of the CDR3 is TGTGCCAGCAGTTACTGCAACACAGCAGGGGTGGGTGGGGTCAACGTCCTGACTTTC.

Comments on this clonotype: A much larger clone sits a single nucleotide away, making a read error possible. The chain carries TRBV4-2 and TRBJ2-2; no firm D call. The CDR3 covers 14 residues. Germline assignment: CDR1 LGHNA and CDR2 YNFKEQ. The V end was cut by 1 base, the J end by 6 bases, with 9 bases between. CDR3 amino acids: CASSQVEGAGELFF. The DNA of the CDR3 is TGTGCCAGCAGCCAAGTTGAAGGTGCCGGGGAGCTGTTTTTT.

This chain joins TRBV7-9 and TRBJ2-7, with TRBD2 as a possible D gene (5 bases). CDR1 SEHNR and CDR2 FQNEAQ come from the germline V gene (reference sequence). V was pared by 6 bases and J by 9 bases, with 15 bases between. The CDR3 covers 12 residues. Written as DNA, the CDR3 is TGTGCCAGCAGTTTGGACCCGGCGGGGCAGTACTTC. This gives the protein CASSLDPAGQYF.

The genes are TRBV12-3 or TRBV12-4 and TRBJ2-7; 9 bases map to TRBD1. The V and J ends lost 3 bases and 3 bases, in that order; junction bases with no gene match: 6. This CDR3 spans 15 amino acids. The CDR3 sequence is CASSFGTGKIYEQYF. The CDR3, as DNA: TGTGCCAGCAGTTTTGGGACAGGGAAGATCTACGAGCAGTACTTC.

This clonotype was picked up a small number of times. The CDR3 sequence: CASSLNGLTGAAETQYF. The CDR3 coding sequence is TGTGCCAGCAGCTTAAACGGCCTAACAGGGGCGGCGGAGACCCAGTACTTC. V gene TRBV5-5 combines with J gene TRBJ2-5, with 7 bases fitting TRBD1. V trimming: 2 bases; J trimming: 5 bases; junction bases outside the gene matches: 15. Germline V lookup: CDR1 SGHKS, CDR2 YYEKEE (reference sequence). There are 17 residues in the CDR3.

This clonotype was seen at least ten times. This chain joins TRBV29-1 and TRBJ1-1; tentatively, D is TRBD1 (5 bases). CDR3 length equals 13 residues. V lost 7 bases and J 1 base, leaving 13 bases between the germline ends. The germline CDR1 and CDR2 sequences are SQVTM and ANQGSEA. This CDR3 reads CSGLGDPNTEAFF. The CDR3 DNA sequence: TGCAGCGGGCTGGGGGATCCGAACACTGAAGCTTTCTTT.

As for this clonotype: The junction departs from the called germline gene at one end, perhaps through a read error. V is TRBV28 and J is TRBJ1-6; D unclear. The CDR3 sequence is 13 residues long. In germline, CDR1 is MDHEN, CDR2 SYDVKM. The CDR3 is CTSSRVANSPLHF. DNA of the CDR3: TGTACCAGCAGTCGGGTGGCTAATTCACCCCTCCACTTT.

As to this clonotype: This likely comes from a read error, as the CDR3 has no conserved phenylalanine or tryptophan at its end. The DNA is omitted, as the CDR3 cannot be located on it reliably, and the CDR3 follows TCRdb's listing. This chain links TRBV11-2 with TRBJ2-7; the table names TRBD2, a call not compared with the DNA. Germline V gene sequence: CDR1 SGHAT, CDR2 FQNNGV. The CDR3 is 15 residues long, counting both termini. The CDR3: CASSPGTSGRYELYL.

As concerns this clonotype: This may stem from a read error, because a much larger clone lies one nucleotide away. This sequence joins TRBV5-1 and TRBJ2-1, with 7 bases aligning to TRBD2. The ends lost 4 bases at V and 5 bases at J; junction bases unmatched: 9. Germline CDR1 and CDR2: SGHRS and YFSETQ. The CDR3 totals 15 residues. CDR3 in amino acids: CASSMSVAGDNEQFF. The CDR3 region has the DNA TGCGCCAGCAGCATGTCTGTGGCGGGGGACAATGAGCAGTTCTTC.